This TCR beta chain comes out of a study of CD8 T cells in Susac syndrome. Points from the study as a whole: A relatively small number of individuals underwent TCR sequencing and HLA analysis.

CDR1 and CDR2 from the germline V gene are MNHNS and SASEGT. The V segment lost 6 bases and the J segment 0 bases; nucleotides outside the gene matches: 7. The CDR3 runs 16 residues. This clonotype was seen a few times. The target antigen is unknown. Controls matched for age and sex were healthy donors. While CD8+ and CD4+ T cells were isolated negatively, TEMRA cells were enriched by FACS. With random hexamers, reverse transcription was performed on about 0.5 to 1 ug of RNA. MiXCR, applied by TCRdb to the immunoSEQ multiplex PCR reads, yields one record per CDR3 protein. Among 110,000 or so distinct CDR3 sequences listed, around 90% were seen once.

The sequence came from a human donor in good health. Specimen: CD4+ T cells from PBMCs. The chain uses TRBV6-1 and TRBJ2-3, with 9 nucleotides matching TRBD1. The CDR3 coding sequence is TGTGCCAGCAGGTCCGGGACAGGGACTAGCACAGATACGCAGTATTTT. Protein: CASRSGTGTSTDTQYF.